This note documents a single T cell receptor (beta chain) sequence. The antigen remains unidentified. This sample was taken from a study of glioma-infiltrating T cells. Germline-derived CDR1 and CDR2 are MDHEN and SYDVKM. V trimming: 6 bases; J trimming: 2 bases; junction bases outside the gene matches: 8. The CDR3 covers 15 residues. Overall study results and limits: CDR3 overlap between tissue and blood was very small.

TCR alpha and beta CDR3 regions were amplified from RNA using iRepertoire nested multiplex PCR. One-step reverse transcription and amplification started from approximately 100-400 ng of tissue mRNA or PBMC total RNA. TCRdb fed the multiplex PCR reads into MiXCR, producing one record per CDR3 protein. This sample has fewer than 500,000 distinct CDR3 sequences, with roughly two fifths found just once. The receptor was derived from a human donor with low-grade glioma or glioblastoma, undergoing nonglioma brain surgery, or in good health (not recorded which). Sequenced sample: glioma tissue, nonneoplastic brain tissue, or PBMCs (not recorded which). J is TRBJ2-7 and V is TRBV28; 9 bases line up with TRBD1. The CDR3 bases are TGTGCCAGCAGGGATACAGGGGGCGCAGCCTACGAGCAGTACTTC. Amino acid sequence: CASRDTGGAAYEQYF.